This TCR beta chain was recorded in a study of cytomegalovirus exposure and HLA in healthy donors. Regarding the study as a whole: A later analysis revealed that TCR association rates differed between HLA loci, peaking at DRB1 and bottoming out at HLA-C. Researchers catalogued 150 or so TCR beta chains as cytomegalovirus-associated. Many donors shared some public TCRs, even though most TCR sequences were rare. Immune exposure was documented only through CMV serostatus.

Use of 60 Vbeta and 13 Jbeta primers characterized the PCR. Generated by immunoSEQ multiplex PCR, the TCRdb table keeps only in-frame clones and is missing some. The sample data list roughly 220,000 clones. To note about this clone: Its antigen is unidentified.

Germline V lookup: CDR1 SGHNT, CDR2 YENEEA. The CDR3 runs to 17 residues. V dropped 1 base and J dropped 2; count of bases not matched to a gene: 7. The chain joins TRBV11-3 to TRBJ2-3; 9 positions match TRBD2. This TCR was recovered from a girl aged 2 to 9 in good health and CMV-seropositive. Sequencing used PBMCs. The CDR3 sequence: CASSLGSPSGATDTQYF. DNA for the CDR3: TGTGCCAGCAGCTTAGGGTCTCCTAGCGGGGCCACAGATACGCAGTATTTT. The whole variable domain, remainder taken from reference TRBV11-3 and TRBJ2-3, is EAGVVQSPRYKIIEKKQPVAFWCNPISGHNTLYWYLQNLGQGPELLIRYENEEAVDDSQLPKDRFSAERLKGVDSTLKIQPAELGDSAVYLCASSLGSPSGATDTQYFGPGTRLTVL.